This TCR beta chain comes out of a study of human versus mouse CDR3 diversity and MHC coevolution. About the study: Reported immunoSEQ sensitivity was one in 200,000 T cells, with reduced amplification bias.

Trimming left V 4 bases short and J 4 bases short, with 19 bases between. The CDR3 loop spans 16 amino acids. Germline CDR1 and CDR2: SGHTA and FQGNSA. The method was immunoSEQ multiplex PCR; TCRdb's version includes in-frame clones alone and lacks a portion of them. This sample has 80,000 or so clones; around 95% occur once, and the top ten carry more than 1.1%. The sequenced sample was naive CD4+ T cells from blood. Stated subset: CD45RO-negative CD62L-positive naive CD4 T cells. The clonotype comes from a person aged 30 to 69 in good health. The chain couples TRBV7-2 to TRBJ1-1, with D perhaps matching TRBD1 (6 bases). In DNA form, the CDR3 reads TGTGCCAGCAGCTCCCTCACAGGGTCAAGTACCACTGAAGCTTTCTTT. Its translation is CASSSLTGSSTTEAFF.